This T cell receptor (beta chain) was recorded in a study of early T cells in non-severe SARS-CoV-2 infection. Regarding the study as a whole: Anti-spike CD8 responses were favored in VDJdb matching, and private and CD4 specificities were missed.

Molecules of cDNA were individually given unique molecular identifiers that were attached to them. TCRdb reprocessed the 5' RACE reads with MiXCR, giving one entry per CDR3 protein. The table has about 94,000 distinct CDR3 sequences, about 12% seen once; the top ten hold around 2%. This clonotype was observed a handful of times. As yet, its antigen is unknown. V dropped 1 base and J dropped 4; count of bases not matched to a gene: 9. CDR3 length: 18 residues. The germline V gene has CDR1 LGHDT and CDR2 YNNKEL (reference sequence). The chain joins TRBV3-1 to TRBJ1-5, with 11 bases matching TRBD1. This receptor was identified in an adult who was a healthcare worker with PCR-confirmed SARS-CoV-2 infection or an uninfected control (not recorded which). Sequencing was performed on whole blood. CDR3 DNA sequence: TGTGCCAGCAGCCAAGCCCGGGGACAGGGGGTTCCGAATCAGCCCCAGCATTTT. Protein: CASSQARGQGVPNQPQHF. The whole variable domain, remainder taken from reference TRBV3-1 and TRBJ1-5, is DTAVSQTPKYLVTQMGNDKSIKCEQNLGHDTMYWYKQDSKKFLKIMFSYNNKELIINETVPNRFSPKSPDKAHLNLHINSLELGDSAVYFCASSQARGQGVPNQPQHFGDGTRLSIL.